The next 23 T cell receptor beta chains were all read from a single sample in a study of control samples from healthy donors and cancer patients. This table comes from immunoSEQ multiplex PCR, and its TCRdb copy is limited to in-frame clones, with some not included. The table lists approximately 120,000 clones, approximately 92% of them singletons. Source material: PBMCs. The receptors shown here come from an elderly man with head and neck cancer.

The V gene is TRBV6-2 or TRBV6-3, the J gene TRBJ2-2; 9 positions match TRBD2. This CDR3 region has 17 residues. Per the germline V gene, CDR1 is MNHEY and CDR2 is SVGEGT. V dropped 4 bases and J dropped 0; count of bases not matched to a gene: 6. The CDR3 DNA sequence: TGTGCCAGCAGTTTTCACAGACTAGCGGCGAACACCGGGGAGCTGTTTTTT. Its translation is CASSFHRLAANTGELFF.

This chain uses TRBV4-1 with TRBJ1-3; possibly TRBD1 for D (5 bases). Per germline, CDR1 MGHRA and CDR2 YSYEKL. V shed 0 bases and J shed 4 bases, with 22 bases lying between them. The CDR3 runs to 19 residues. The CDR3 bases are TGCGCCAGCAGCCAAGATGGGGCAGCGATCCCCGGGATGGGAAACACCATATATTTT. This translates into CASSQDGAAIPGMGNTIYF.

The rearrangement links TRBV24-1 to TRBJ1-6; D unclear. Germline values: CDR1 KGHDR, CDR2 SFDVKD. This CDR3 comprises 15 residues. Trimming left V 8 bases short and J 4 bases short, with 14 bases between. The CDR3 nucleotides are TGTGCCACCATAGAAAGAGGACTTTATAATTCACCCCTCCACTTT. This translates into CATIERGLYNSPLHF.

The rearrangement links TRBV11-2 to TRBJ2-5; D is undetermined. The CDR3 runs to 13 residues. CDR1 and CDR2 from the germline V gene are SGHAT and FQNNGV. V lost 1 base to trimming and J lost 5 bases, with 8 bases between them. In DNA form, the CDR3 reads TGTGCCAGCAGCTTAGGGTGGGTGGAGACCCAGTACTTC. It codes for CASSLGWVETQYF.

This chain links TRBV6-5 with TRBJ1-2; maybe TRBD1 (5 bases). The ends were cut back, 8 bases at V and 3 bases at J, with 13 bases in the middle. CDR3 length equals 13 residues. Per germline, CDR1 MNHEY and CDR2 SVGAGI. The CDR3 spells CASLRVSDYGYTF. The CDR3 DNA reads as TGTGCCAGCCTCAGGGTTTCGGACTATGGCTACACCTTC.

The chain joins TRBV13 to TRBJ2-1, with 9 positions matching TRBD1. The CDR3 is 17 residues long. J lost 8 bases, V lost 5 bases, and 16 bases had no gene match. Germline V gene data show CDR1 as PRHDT and CDR2 as FYEKMQ (reference sequence). CDR3 amino acids: CASSIYWTGTGFDEQFF. CDR3 in DNA: TGTGCCAGCAGCATCTACTGGACCGGGACAGGGTTCGATGAGCAGTTCTTC.

The chain joins TRBV25-1 to TRBJ2-1, with D perhaps assigned TRBD1 or TRBD2 (7 bases each). The CDR3 contains 13 residues. Trimming left V 5 bases short and J 9 bases short, with 14 bases between. Germline values: CDR1 MGHDK, CDR2 SYGVNS. The CDR3 sequence: CASSTPGGGEQFF. CDR3 sequence (DNA): TGTGCCAGCAGTACGCCAGGGGGGGGTGAGCAGTTCTTC. The entire variable domain, with the rest obtained from reference TRBV25-1 and TRBJ2-1, is as follows: EADIYQTPRYLVIGTGKKITLECSQTMGHDKMYWYQQDPGMELHLIHYSYGVNSTEKGDLSSESTVSRIRTEHFPLTLESARPSHTSQYLCASSTPGGGEQFFGPGTRLTVL.

In this sample, this clone turned up once. This chain joins TRBV4-3 and TRBJ1-2; D is possibly TRBD1 (6 bases). Germline V gives CDR1 LGHNA, CDR2 YSLEER. This CDR3 spans 14 amino acids. Trimming cost V 0 bases and J 4 bases, with 9 bases left between them. Here the CDR3 reads CASSQDRGAYGYTF. The CDR3 coding sequence is TGCGCCAGCAGCCAAGATCGGGGGGCCTATGGCTACACCTTC.

The chain recombines TRBV5-1 with TRBJ1-1; D not resolved. The germline V gene has CDR1 SGHRS and CDR2 YFSETQ. The CDR3 sequence is 14 residues long. V lost 4 bases, J lost 1 base, and 11 bases lay in between. The CDR3 DNA reads as TGCGCCAGCAGCCTAGCGAGGGCGAACACTGAAGCTTTCTTT. Its translation: CASSLARANTEAFF. Using reference TRBV5-1 and TRBJ1-1 for the parts outside the CDR3, the full variable domain is KAGVTQTPRYLIKTRGQQVTLSCSPISGHRSVSWYQQTPGQGLQFLFEYFSETQRNKGNFPGRFSGRQFSNSRSEMNVSTLELGDSALYLCASSLARANTEAFFGQGTRLTVV.

The rearrangement uses TRBV5-8 and TRBJ1-6; D gene unclear. V was trimmed by 1 base and J by 8 bases, leaving 13 bases between them. The CDR3 runs 15 residues. The germline CDR1 and CDR2 sequences are SGHTS and YDEGEE. CDR3: CASSLSNRNDSPLHF. The DNA of the CDR3 is TGTGCCAGCAGCTTGTCCAACCGCAATGATTCACCCCTCCACTTT.

This chain uses TRBV6-1 with TRBJ2-3; D is undetermined. V was shortened by 0 bases and J by 2 bases, with 9 bases between the two germline ends. The CDR3 has 15 amino acids. The germline CDR1 and CDR2 sequences are MNHNS and SASEGT. The CDR3 sequence: CASSEARALTDTQYF. CDR3 DNA: TGTGCCAGCAGTGAAGCTAGGGCACTCACAGATACGCAGTATTTT.

The chain is built from TRBV5-1 and TRBJ2-1; 12 bases match TRBD1. Trimming at V came to 4 bases and at J to 2 bases, leaving 4 bases not matched to a gene. Germline-derived CDR1 and CDR2 are SGHRS and YFSETQ. The CDR3 is 16 amino acids. The DNA of the CDR3 is TGCGCCAGCAGCACTGGGACAGGGGGCCCCTACAATGAGCAGTTCTTC. This translates into CASSTGTGGPYNEQFF.

The J gene is TRBJ1-2, the V gene TRBV5-6; 7 bases map to TRBD1. Germline CDR1 reads SGHDT; CDR2 reads YYEEEE. V lost 4 bases and J lost 5; bases outside the gene matches: 11. CDR3 length equals 15 residues. CDR3 sequence reads: CASSQAGTERYGYTF. The DNA of the CDR3 is TGTGCCAGCAGCCAGGCCGGGACAGAGAGATATGGCTACACCTTC.

The chain carries TRBV6-5 and TRBJ1-5; TRBD1 matches 9 bases. Looked up from germline, CDR1 is MNHEY and CDR2 is SVGAGI. Trimming at V came to 10 bases and at J to 5 bases, leaving 6 bases not matched to a gene. The CDR3 has 13 amino acids. CDR3 nucleotide sequence: TGTGCCATCGCTACAGGGGGCTATCAGCCCCAGCATTTT. Its translation: CAIATGGYQPQHF.

The CDR3 DNA is TGTGCCAGCAGCGTAGGGGGGAGGGGGGGCGCAGCTGGGGCCAACGTCCTGACTTTC. As protein: CASSVGGRGGAAGANVLTF. This chain links TRBV9 with TRBJ2-6, with D tentatively TRBD2 (7 bases). The CDR3 has 19 amino acids. Germline CDR1 SGDLS, CDR2 YYNGEE. V gave up 0 bases and J gave up 2 bases, with 18 bases separating them.

This clone was seen a single time. The J gene is TRBJ1-3, the V gene TRBV19, with a weak D call TRBD1 (5 bases). The germline V gene has CDR1 LNHDA and CDR2 SQIVND (reference sequence). V dropped 4 bases and J dropped 0 bases, with 19 bases sitting between them. This CDR3 has 18 residues. CDR3 sequence: CASSRTTALRHSGNTIYF. CDR3 DNA: TGTGCCAGTAGTAGAACGACAGCCTTGCGGCACTCTGGAAACACCATATATTTT.

The chain combines TRBV25-1 with TRBJ1-6, with 7 bases aligning to TRBD1. Unmatched junction bases numbered 6, after V lost 4 bases and J lost 6 bases. Germline CDR1 MGHDK, CDR2 SYGVNS. This CDR3 spans 15 amino acids. CDR3 in amino acids: CASSGRQGGNSPLHF. As DNA, the CDR3 is TGTGCCAGCAGTGGAAGACAGGGAGGTAATTCACCCCTCCACTTT.

This chain links TRBV4-1 with TRBJ2-7; a weak D match, TRBD2 (6 bases). Trimming stripped 4 bases from V and 7 bases from J, with 20 bases between. The germline V gene has CDR1 MGHRA and CDR2 YSYEKL. This CDR3 spans 15 amino acids. This CDR3 reads CASSLNGLAPSEQYF. The CDR3, as DNA: TGCGCCAGCAGCCTAAATGGGCTAGCGCCCTCGGAGCAGTACTTC.

V is TRBV9 and J is TRBJ2-3; no clear D. Trimming took off 6 bases at V and 1 base at J, with 12 bases between the two ends. The germline V gene has CDR1 SGDLS and CDR2 YYNGEE. The CDR3 totals 14 residues. CDR3: CASTPRWGTDTQYF. CDR3 bases: TGTGCCAGCACCCCCAGGTGGGGCACAGATACGCAGTATTTT.

The chain employs TRBV4-2 and TRBJ1-1, with a weak D call TRBD1 (5 bases). The CDR3 spans 15 residues. Germline V gives CDR1 LGHNA, CDR2 YNFKEQ. Trimming cost V 4 bases and J 0 bases, with 12 bases left between them. The CDR3: CASSLWGEMNTEAFF. The CDR3 DNA reads as TGTGCCAGCAGCCTTTGGGGGGAAATGAACACTGAAGCTTTCTTT.

The genes are TRBV30 and TRBJ2-7, with D unclear. V was clipped by 0 bases and J by 6 bases, with 6 bases between them. The CDR3 spans 11 residues. Looked up from germline, CDR1 is GTSNPN and CDR2 is SVGIG (reference sequence). The CDR3 loop reads CAWSVLVEQYF. The DNA for the CDR3 is TGTGCCTGGAGTGTATTGGTCGAGCAGTACTTC.

This chain uses TRBV5-1 with TRBJ1-1, with D tentatively TRBD1 (6 bases). V was cut by 1 base and J by 0 bases, with 25 bases left in between. The germline CDR1 and CDR2 sequences are SGHRS and YFSETQ. The CDR3 is 20 residues long. CDR3 sequence (DNA): TGCGCCAGCAGCTTGAATGTCAGGGGCGCGGCCAGGGTCGTGAACACTGAAGCTTTCTTT. Its protein is CASSLNVRGAARVVNTEAFF.

This chain uses TRBV4-3 with TRBJ1-4, with D unclear. Germline lookup yields CDR1 LGHNA and CDR2 YSLEER. The length of the CDR3 is 15 residues. The germline V and J ends were trimmed by 0 bases and 7 bases, with 12 bases remaining between them. The CDR3 nucleotides are TGCGCCAGCAGCCAAGAAGAAGGTAGTGGTGAAAAACTGTTTTTT. It translates to CASSQEEGSGEKLFF.